The subject of this entry is one T cell receptor (beta chain). This sample was included in a study of blood T cell repertoires in COVID-19. On the study more broadly: Italy, Spain and the United States were the sources of the convalescent and acute COVID-19 samples. PBMCs, B-cell-depleted T cells, or T cells were the source of the cDNA or gDNA that made up the material.

In the authors' workflow: Using reference gene primer amplification, nucleated cell counts were estimated. The table came from immunoSEQ multiplex PCR; TCRdb's copy has only in-frame clones and leaves some out. V and J calls and clone size come straight from that table; D and trimming were deduced from the DNA. The table lists about 62,000 clones, more than 80% of them singletons. Seattle's cohort entered during active infection and was followed longitudinally. Germline V lookup: CDR1 SGHKS, CDR2 YYEKEE (reference sequence). The CDR3 has 14 residues. V was pared by 1 base and J by 0 bases, with 5 bases between.

The origin of this receptor is a woman aged 55-75 years with COVID-19, enrolled during active disease. The chain carries TRBV5-5 and TRBJ2-1, with D uncertain. The sample taken for sequencing was peripheral blood. The CDR3 here is CASSLSVSYNEQFF. CDR3 DNA: TGTGCCAGCAGCTTGAGCGTCTCCTACAATGAGCAGTTCTTC.